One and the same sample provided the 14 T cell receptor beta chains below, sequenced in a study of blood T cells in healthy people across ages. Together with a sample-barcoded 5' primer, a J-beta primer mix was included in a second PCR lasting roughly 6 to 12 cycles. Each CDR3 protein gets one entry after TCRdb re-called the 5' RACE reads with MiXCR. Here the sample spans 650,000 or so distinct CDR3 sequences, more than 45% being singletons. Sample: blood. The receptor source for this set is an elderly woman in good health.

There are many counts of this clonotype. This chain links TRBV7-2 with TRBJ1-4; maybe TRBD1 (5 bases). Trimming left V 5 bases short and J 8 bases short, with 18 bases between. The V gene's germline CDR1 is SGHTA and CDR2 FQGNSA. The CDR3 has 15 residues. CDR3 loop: CASSTIRGVREKLFF. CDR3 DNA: TGTGCCAGCAGCACTATTAGGGGAGTAAGGGAAAAACTGTTTTTT.

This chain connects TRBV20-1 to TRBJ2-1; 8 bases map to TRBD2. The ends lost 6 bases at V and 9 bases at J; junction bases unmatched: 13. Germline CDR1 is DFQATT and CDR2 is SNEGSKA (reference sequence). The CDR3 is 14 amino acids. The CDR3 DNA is TGCAGTGCCGGGGGGGGGAGGCCTAAAAGTGAGCAGTTCTTC. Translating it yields CSAGGGRPKSEQFF.

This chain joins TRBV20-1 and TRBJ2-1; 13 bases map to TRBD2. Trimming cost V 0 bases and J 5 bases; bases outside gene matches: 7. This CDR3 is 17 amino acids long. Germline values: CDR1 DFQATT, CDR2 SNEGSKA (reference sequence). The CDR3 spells CSARDMGLAGRHNEQFF. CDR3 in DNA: TGCAGTGCTAGAGATATGGGACTAGCGGGGCGCCACAATGAGCAGTTCTTC.

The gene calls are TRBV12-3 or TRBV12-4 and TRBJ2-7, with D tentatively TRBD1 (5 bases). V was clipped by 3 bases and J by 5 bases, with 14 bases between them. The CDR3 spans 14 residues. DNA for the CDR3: TGTGCCAGCAGTTTGCAGGGAACGGTAGACGAGCAGTACTTC. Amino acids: CASSLQGTVDEQYF.

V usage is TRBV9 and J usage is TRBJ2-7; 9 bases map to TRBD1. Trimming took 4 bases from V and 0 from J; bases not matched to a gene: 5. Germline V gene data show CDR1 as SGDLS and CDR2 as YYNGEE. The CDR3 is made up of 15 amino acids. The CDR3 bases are TGTGCCAGCAGCACACGGACAGGGGACTCCTACGAGCAGTACTTC. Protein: CASSTRTGDSYEQYF. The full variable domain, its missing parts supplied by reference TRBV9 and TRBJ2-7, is DSGVTQTPKHLITATGQRVTLRCSPRSGDLSVYWYQQSLDQGLQFLIQYYNGEERAKGNILERFSAQQFPDLHSELNLSSLELGDSALYFCASSTRTGDSYEQYFGPGTRLTVT.

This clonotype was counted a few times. CDR3 in DNA: TGTGCCAGCAGTGTTCAGGAATACACCGGGGAGCTGTTTTTT. It codes for CASSVQEYTGELFF. The chain carries TRBV2 and TRBJ2-2; D is unresolved. The length of the CDR3 is 14 residues. Germline assignment: CDR1 SNHLY and CDR2 FYNNEI. The V gene lost 4 bases and the J gene lost 3 bases, with 9 bases spanning the gap. The variable domain in full, with the rest retrieved from reference TRBV2 and TRBJ2-2, is EPEVTQTPSHQVTQMGQEVILRCVPISNHLYFYWYRQILGQKVEFLVSFYNNEISEKSEIFDDQFSVERPDGSNFTLKIRSTKLEDSAMYFCASSVQEYTGELFFGEGSRLTVL.

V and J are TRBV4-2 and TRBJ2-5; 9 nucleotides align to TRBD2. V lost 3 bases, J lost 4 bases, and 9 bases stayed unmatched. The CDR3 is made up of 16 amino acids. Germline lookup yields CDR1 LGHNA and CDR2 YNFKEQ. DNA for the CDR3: TGTGCCAGCAGCCAGGCTACCGGGACTAGCAGAGAGACCCAGTACTTC. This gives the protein CASSQATGTSRETQYF.

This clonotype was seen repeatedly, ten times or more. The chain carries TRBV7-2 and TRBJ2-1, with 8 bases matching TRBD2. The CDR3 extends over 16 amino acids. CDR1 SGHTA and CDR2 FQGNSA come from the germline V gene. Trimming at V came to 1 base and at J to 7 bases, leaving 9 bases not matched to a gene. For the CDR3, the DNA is TGTGCCAGCAGCTTAGTTCCAGCGGGGGCAGGGAATGAGCAGTTCTTC. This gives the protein CASSLVPAGAGNEQFF. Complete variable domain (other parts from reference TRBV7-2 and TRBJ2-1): GAGVSQSPSNKVTEKGKDVELRCDPISGHTALYWYRQSLGQGLEFLIYFQGNSAPDKSGLPSDRFSAERTGGSVSTLTIQRTQQEDSAVYLCASSLVPAGAGNEQFFGPGTRLTVL.

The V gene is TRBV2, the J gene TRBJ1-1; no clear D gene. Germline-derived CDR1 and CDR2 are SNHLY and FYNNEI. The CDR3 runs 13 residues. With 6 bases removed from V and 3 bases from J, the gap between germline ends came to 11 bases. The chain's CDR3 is CASRVGLYTEAFF. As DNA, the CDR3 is TGTGCCAGCAGGGTGGGCCTTTACACTGAAGCTTTCTTT.

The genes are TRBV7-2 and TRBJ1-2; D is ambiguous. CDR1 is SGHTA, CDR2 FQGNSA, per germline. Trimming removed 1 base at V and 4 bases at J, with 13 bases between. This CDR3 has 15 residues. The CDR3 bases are TGTGCCAGCAGCTTAGTCGGGGAGACGGGCTATGGCTACACCTTC. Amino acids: CASSLVGETGYGYTF.

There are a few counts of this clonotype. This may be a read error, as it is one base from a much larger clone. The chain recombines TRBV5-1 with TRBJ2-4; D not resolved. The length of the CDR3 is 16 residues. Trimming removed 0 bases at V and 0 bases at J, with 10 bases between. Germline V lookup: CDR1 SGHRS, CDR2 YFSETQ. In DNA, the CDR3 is TGCGCCAGCAGCTTGGGGGCCACCCTAGCCAAAAACATTCAGTACTTC. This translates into CASSLGATLAKNIQYF.

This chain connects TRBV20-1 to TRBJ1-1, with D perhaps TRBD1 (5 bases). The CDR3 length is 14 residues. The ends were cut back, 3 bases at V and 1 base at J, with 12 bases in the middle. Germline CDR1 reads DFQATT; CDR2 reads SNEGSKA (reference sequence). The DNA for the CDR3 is TGCAGTGCTAGCTCGGGGGGGGGGAACACTGAAGCTTTCTTT. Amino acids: CSASSGGGNTEAFF.

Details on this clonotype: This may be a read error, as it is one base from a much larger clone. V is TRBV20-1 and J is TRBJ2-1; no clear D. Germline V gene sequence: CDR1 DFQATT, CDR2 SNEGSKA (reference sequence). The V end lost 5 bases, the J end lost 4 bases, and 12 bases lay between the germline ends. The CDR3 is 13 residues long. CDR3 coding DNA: TGCAGTGCTCACTTATCACTTTACAATGAGCAGTTCTTC. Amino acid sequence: CSAHLSLYNEQFF.

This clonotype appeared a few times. This chain's CDR3 is CASGQNRWNEQFF. CDR3 nucleotide sequence: TGTGCCAGCGGCCAAAATAGATGGAATGAGCAGTTCTTC. This chain joins TRBV6-5 and TRBJ2-1; D not resolved. The germline V gene has CDR1 MNHEY and CDR2 SVGAGI. V was pared by 8 bases and J by 7 bases, with 15 bases between. The CDR3 covers 13 residues.